The clone carrying this T cell receptor beta chain was recorded a few times. Its specificity is unknown. This specimen comes from a study of T cells in Graves' hyperthyroidism and ophthalmopathy. Study-wide findings and caveats: Most thyroid-expanded clonotypes above 0.001 were also found in blood.

RNA transcripts provided the source from which TCR beta CDR3 regions were amplified. In the first-round RT-PCR of the TCR CDR3, the HTBI primer set was used. Each CDR3 protein is one row after TCRdb ran MiXCR on the multiplex PCR reads. Found here are about 460,000 distinct CDR3 sequences, under 25% of them singletons; the top ten hold 45% to 55%. Ophthalmopathy cases scored 3 or more on the Clinical Activity Score and 4 or more on NOSPECS grade, with duration below 3 months. Diagnostic decisions used clinical symptoms, serum thyroxine and TRAb, thyroid ultrasound and orbital computed tomography. Sequencing was carried out using blood. The sequence derives from a woman in her seventies with Graves' ophthalmopathy.

CDR3 coding DNA: TGTGCCAGCAGCTTAACTAGCGGGAGGTTATACAATGAGCAGTTCTTC. This encodes CASSLTSGRLYNEQFF. The chain uses TRBV7-6 and TRBJ2-1; TRBD2 agrees at 12 bases. CDR3 length: 16 amino acids. The germline V gene encodes CDR1 SGHVS and CDR2 FNYEAQ. The ends lost 2 bases at V and 4 bases at J; junction bases unmatched: 3. Using reference TRBV7-6 and TRBJ2-1 for the parts outside the CDR3, the full variable domain is GAGVSQSPRYKVTKRGQDVALRCDPISGHVSLYWYRQALGQGPEFLTYFNYEAQQDKSGLPNDRFSAERPEGSISTLTIQRTEQRDSAMYRCASSLTSGRLYNEQFFGPGTRLTVL.